Presented here are 15 T cell receptor beta chains from one specimen sequenced in a study of type 1 regulatory T cells. MiXCR, applied by TCRdb to the reads, yields one record per CDR3 protein. This sample has around 62,000 distinct CDR3 sequences, with 50% to 70% found just once. Their antigen targets remain unknown. The sequenced material came from cultured T cells, either the whole culture or a sorted T cell fraction (not recorded which). Subset denoted: Tr1-enriched cell product generated in vitro against host alloantigens. These receptors originate from a human donor in good health.

The V call is TRBV5-1, the J call TRBJ2-1; TRBD2 aligns across 13 bases. From germline, CDR1 is SGHRS and CDR2 YFSETQ. V dropped 7 bases and J dropped 4; count of bases not matched to a gene: 2. This CDR3 comprises 14 residues. CDR3 bases: TGCGCCAGCGGACTAGCGGGAGCTTACAATGAGCAGTTCTTC. Translation gives CASGLAGAYNEQFF. The full variable domain, rest sourced from reference TRBV5-1 and TRBJ2-1, is KAGVTQTPRYLIKTRGQQVTLSCSPISGHRSVSWYQQTPGQGLQFLFEYFSETQRNKGNFPGRFSGRQFSNSRSEMNVSTLELGDSALYLCASGLAGAYNEQFFGPGTRLTVL.

Note on this clonotype: A much larger clone lies a single base off, so this may be a read error. The chain joins TRBV20-1 to TRBJ1-5; D may be TRBD1 (5 bases). CDR1 and CDR2 (germline): DFQATT, SNEGSKA (reference sequence). The CDR3 consists of 13 residues. V shed 3 bases and J shed 3 bases, with 9 bases lying between them. CDR3 in DNA: TGCAGTGCTAGGATAGGGGTCAATCAGCCCCAGCATTTT. Translated, it gives CSARIGVNQPQHF.

The J gene is TRBJ2-2, the V gene TRBV2, with D unclear. This CDR3 is 13 amino acids long. CDR1 is SNHLY, CDR2 FYNNEI, per germline. The V end lost 8 bases, the J end lost 1 base, and 8 bases lay between the germline ends. This CDR3 is CASGRQNTGELFF. DNA of the CDR3: TGTGCCAGCGGTAGACAGAACACCGGGGAGCTGTTTTTT.

The chain joins TRBV7-9 to TRBJ2-2; 9 bases map to TRBD2. The CDR3 runs to 17 residues. Germline lookup yields CDR1 SEHNR and CDR2 FQNEAQ (reference sequence). J was trimmed by 1 base and V by 2 bases; bases with no gene match: 5. The CDR3 protein is CASSLSRTSENTGELFF. CDR3 sequence (DNA): TGTGCCAGCAGCTTATCGAGGACTAGCGAGAACACCGGGGAGCTGTTTTTT.

The rearrangement uses TRBV18 and TRBJ1-4; 7 bases map to TRBD1. The CDR3 spans 16 residues. V lost 1 base and J lost 5; bases outside the gene matches: 7. Per germline, CDR1 KGHSH and CDR2 LQKENI. The CDR3 spells CASSPRQGDRNEKLFF. CDR3 bases: TGTGCCAGCTCACCACGGCAGGGGGACCGAAATGAAAAACTGTTTTTT.

In its sample, this clonotype is medium-sized. The chain joins TRBV7-9 to TRBJ1-2; tentatively, D is TRBD1 (5 bases). The CDR3 is made up of 14 amino acids. Between the trimmed V and J ends, which lost 5 bases and 4 bases, there was a span of 14 bases. Germline CDR1 SEHNR, CDR2 FQNEAQ (reference sequence). For the CDR3, the DNA is TGTGCCAGCAGCAACCCCCCCGGGGGCTATGGCTACACCTTC. Its translation: CASSNPPGGYGYTF.

This rearrangement joins TRBV7-2 to TRBJ1-1; D unclear. V dropped 7 bases and J dropped 1 base, with 7 bases sitting between them. Looked up from germline, CDR1 is SGHTA and CDR2 is FQGNSA. The CDR3 has 12 amino acids. The CDR3 reads CASTEQNTEAFF. The CDR3 coding sequence is TGTGCCAGCACCGAACAGAACACTGAAGCTTTCTTT.

This clonotype has just a few counts. The chain uses TRBV28 and TRBJ1-1; TRBD1 is a possible D gene (5 bases). This CDR3 comprises 14 residues. Trimming pared 1 base from V and 5 bases from J, leaving 11 bases between. CDR1 is MDHEN and CDR2 is SYDVKM in the germline V gene. The CDR3 loop is CASSLYGGRTEAFF. CDR3 nucleotides: TGTGCCAGCAGTTTATATGGGGGTAGGACTGAAGCTTTCTTT.

The chain recombines TRBV7-2 with TRBJ2-1; maybe TRBD2 (6 bases). Trimming shortened V by 2 bases and J by 2 bases, and 10 bases separated the two germline ends. The CDR3 runs to 15 residues. Germline CDR1 reads SGHTA; CDR2 reads FQGNSA. The CDR3 sequence: CASSLKGLTYNEQFF. The CDR3 region has the DNA TGTGCCAGCAGCTTAAAGGGACTCACCTACAATGAGCAGTTCTTC.

The genes are TRBV7-2 and TRBJ2-3; unclear D gene. V lost 1 base and J lost 5, with 19 bases in between. The CDR3 consists of 17 residues. The V gene's germline CDR1 is SGHTA and CDR2 FQGNSA. CDR3: CASSLDGTPPPLDTQYF. The CDR3 coding sequence is TGTGCCAGCAGCTTAGACGGAACTCCTCCTCCTTTAGATACGCAGTATTTT. Using reference TRBV7-2 and TRBJ2-3 for the parts outside the CDR3, the full variable domain is GAGVSQSPSNKVTEKGKDVELRCDPISGHTALYWYRQSLGQGLEFLIYFQGNSAPDKSGLPSDRFSAERTGGSVSTLTIQRTQQEDSAVYLCASSLDGTPPPLDTQYFGPGTRLTVL.

The chain employs TRBV27 and TRBJ2-7, with 10 bases that match TRBD2. The CDR3 has 13 residues. The germline gives CDR1 MNHEY, CDR2 SMNVEV (reference sequence). V lost 8 bases to trimming and J lost 3 bases; unmatched junction nucleotides: 4. The CDR3 reads CASQPSGSYEQYF. The CDR3, as DNA: TGTGCCAGCCAACCTAGCGGGAGCTACGAGCAGTACTTC.

The chain is built from TRBV20-1 and TRBJ1-2; tentatively, D is TRBD1 (6 bases). Trimming removed 0 bases at V and 3 bases at J, with 8 bases between. This CDR3 has 13 residues. Germline loops: CDR1 DFQATT, CDR2 SNEGSKA (reference sequence). CDR3 residues: CSARDGGDYGYTF. The CDR3 nucleotides are TGCAGTGCTAGAGACGGGGGCGACTATGGCTACACCTTC.

This chain links TRBV11-2 with TRBJ2-7, with D uncertain. This CDR3 comprises 15 residues. Trimming stripped 7 bases from V and 0 bases from J, with 16 bases between. From germline, CDR1 is SGHAT and CDR2 FQNNGV. CDR3 in DNA: TGTGCCAGCACCGGGTTGTCCGGACCCTCCTACGAGCAGTACTTC. Translation: CASTGLSGPSYEQYF.

The J gene is TRBJ2-2, the V gene TRBV30, with TRBD1 matching 12 bases. Per the germline V gene, CDR1 is GTSNPN and CDR2 is SVGIG (reference sequence). This CDR3 has 17 residues. Unmatched junction bases numbered 7, after V lost 2 bases and J lost 3 bases. The CDR3 DNA reads as TGTGCCTGGAGTAAGGGACAGGGGGCCCTTGACACCGGGGAGCTGTTTTTT. This encodes CAWSKGQGALDTGELFF.

The V call is TRBV2, the J call TRBJ1-2; D unresolved. V was clipped by 4 bases and J by 4 bases, with 7 bases between them. The CDR3 sequence is 12 residues long. The germline V gene has CDR1 SNHLY and CDR2 FYNNEI. The CDR3 bases are TGTGCCAGCAGTGGTCTCTCCTATGGCTACACCTTC. It yields the protein CASSGLSYGYTF.